The source of this T cell receptor beta chain is a study of T cells after yellow fever vaccination. Study conclusions and caveats: It was a small share of clonotypes that appeared in both CD4 and CD8 compartments.

A note on this clonotype: The antigen is undetermined.

UMIs were added to TCR cDNA along with a universal primer site when it was made by 5'RACE template switching. TCRdb ran MiXCR on the 5' RACE reads and lists one entry per CDR3 protein. The table lists under 550,000 distinct CDR3 sequences, 21% of them singletons. CDR3 length: 15 amino acids. Looked up from germline, CDR1 is SGDLS and CDR2 is YYNGEE. V gave up 4 bases and J gave up 5 bases, with 18 bases separating them. The gene calls are TRBV9 and TRBJ2-5; no clear D gene. This specimen consisted of PBMCs, obtained less than 25 days after the first yellow fever vaccination. The TCR originated in a man aged 18 to 30 who received the YFV17D yellow fever vaccine. This chain's CDR3 is CASSPDGRLGETQYF. Here the CDR3 DNA reads TGTGCCAGCAGCCCCGATGGACGACTCGGTGAGACCCAGTACTTC.